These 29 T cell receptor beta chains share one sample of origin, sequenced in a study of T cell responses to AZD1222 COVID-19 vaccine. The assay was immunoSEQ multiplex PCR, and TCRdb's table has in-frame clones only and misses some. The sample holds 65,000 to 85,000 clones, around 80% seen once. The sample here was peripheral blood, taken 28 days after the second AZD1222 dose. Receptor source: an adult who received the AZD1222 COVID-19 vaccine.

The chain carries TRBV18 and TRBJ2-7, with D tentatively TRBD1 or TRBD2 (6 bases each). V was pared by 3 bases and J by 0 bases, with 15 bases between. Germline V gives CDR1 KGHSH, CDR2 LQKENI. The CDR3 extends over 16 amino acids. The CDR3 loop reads CASSPRRDTSSYEQYF. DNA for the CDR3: TGTGCCAGCTCACCTCGGCGGGACACGAGCTCCTACGAGCAGTACTTC.

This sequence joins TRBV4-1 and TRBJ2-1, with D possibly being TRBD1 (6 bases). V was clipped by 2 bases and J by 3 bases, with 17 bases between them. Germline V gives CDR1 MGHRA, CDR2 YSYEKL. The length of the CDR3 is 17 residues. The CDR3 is CASSQPAGTRYYNEQFF. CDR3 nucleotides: TGCGCCAGCAGCCAACCTGCCGGGACAAGATACTACAATGAGCAGTTCTTC.

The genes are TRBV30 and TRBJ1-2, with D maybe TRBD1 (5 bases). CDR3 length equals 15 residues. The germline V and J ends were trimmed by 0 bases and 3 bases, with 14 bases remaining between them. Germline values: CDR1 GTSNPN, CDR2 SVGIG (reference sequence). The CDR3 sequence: CAWSVAGRGDYGYTF. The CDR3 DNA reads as TGTGCCTGGAGTGTCGCCGGGCGGGGGGACTATGGCTACACCTTC.

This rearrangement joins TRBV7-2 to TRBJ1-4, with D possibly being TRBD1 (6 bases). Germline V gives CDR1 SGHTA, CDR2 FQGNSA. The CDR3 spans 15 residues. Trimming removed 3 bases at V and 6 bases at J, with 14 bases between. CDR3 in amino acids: CASSLNRARDEKLFF. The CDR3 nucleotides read TGTGCCAGCAGCTTGAACAGGGCTCGAGATGAAAAACTGTTTTTT.

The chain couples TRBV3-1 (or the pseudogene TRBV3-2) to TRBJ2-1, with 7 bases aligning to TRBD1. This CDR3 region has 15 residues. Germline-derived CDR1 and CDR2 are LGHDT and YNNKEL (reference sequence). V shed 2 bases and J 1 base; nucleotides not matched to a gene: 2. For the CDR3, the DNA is TGTGCCAGCAGCCAAACAGGGGTATCCTACAATGAGCAGTTCTTC. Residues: CASSQTGVSYNEQFF.

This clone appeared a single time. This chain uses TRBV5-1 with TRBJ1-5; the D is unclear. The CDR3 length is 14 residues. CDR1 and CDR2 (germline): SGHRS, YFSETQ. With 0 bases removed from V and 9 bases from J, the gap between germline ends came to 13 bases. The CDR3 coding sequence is TGCGCCAGCAGCTTGGAACACGTCTATCGGCCCCAGCATTTT. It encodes CASSLEHVYRPQHF.

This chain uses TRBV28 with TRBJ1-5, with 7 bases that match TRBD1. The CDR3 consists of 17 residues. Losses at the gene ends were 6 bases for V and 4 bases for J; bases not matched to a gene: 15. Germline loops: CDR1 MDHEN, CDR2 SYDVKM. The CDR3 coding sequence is TGTGCCAGCAGGGCCCAGGCCGGTGGGACAGCAAATCAGCCCCAGCATTTT. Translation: CASRAQAGGTANQPQHF.

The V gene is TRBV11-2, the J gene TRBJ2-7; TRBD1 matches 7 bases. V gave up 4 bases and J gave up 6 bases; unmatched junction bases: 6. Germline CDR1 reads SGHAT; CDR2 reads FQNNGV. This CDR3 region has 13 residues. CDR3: CASSSRQGPEQYF. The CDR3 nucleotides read TGTGCCAGCAGCTCGCGACAGGGTCCCGAGCAGTACTTC.

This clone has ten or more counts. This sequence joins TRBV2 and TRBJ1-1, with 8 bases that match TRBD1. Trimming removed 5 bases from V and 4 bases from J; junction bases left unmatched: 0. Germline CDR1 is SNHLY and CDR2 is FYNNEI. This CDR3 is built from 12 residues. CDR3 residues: CASSTGGTEAFF. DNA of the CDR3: TGTGCCAGCAGTACAGGGGGCACTGAAGCTTTCTTT. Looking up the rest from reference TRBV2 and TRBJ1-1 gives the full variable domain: EPEVTQTPSHQVTQMGQEVILRCVPISNHLYFYWYRQILGQKVEFLVSFYNNEISEKSEIFDDQFSVERPDGSNFTLKIRSTKLEDSAMYFCASSTGGTEAFFGQGTRLTVV.

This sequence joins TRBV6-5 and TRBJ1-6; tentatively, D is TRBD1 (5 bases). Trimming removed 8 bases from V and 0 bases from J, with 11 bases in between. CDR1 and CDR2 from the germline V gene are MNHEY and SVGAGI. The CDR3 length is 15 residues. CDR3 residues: CASLGGDSYNSPLHF. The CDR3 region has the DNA TGTGCCAGCCTCGGAGGGGACTCCTATAATTCACCCCTCCACTTT.

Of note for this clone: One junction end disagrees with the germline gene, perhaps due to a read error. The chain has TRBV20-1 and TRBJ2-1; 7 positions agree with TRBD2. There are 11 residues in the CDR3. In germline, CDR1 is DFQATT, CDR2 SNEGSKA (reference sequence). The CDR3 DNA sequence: TGCAGTGCTAGAGACCGGGGGGTGGGGCTCTTC. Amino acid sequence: CSARDRGVGLF.

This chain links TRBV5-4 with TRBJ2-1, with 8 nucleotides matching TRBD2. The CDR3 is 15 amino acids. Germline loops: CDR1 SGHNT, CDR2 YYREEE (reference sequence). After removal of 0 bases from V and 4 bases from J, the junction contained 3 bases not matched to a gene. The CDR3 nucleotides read TGTGCCAGCAGCTTGGGCGGGGGGCCTTACAATGAGCAGTTCTTC. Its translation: CASSLGGGPYNEQFF.

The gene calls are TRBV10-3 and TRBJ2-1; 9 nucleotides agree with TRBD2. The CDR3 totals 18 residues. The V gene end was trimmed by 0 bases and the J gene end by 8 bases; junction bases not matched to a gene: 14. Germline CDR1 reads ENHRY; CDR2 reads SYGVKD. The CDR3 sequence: CAISESESGGRVFDEQFF. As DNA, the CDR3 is TGTGCCATCAGTGAGTCGGAGAGCGGGGGGCGGGTTTTCGATGAGCAGTTCTTC.

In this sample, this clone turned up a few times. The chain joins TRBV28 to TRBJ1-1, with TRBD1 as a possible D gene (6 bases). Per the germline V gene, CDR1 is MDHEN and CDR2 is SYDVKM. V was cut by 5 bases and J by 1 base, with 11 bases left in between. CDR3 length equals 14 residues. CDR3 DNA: TGTGCCAGCAGTCCGAGACAGGAGAACACTGAAGCTTTCTTT. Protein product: CASSPRQENTEAFF.

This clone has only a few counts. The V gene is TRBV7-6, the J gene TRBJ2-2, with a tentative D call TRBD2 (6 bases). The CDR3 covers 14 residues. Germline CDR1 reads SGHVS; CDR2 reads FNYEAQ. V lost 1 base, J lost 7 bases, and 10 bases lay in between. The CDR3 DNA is TGTGCCAGCAGCTTAGGGACTACCATCGGGGAGCTGTTTTTT. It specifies CASSLGTTIGELFF.

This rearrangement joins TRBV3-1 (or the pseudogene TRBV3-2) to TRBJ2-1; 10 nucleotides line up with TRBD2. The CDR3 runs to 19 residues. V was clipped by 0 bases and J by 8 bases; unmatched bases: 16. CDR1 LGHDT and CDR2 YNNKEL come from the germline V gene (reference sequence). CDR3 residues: CASSQEPSRIAGGRDEQFF. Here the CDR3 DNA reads TGTGCCAGCAGCCAAGAGCCCTCGCGGATAGCGGGGGGCCGCGATGAGCAGTTCTTC.

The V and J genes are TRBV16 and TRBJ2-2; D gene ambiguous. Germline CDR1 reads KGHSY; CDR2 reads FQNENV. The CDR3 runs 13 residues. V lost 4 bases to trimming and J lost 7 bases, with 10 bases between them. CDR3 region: CASSRLTFGELFF. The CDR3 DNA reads TGTGCCAGCAGCCGATTGACGTTCGGGGAGCTGTTTTTT.

CDR3 region: CASSLRDRGSIRYSPLHF. The CDR3 coding sequence is TGTGCCAGCAGCTTACGGGACAGAGGGAGTATTAGGTATTCACCCCTCCACTTT. V gene TRBV7-9 combines with J gene TRBJ1-6, with 7 bases fitting TRBD1. The CDR3 totals 18 residues. Trimming at V came to 2 bases and at J to 8 bases, leaving 15 bases not matched to a gene. Germline V gives CDR1 SEHNR, CDR2 FQNEAQ (reference sequence).

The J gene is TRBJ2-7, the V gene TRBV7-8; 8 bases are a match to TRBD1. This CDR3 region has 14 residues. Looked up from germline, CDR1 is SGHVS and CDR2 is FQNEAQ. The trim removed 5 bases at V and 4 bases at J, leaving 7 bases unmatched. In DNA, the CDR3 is TGTGCCAGCAGCACGGACAGGGTTTGGTACGAGCAGTACTTC. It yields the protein CASSTDRVWYEQYF.

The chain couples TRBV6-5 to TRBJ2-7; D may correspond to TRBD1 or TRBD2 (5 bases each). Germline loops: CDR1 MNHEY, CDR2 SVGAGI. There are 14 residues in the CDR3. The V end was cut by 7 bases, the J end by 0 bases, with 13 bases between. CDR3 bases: TGTGCCAGCACCCTACGAGGGGACTCCTACGAGCAGTACTTC. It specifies CASTLRGDSYEQYF.

This CDR3 reads CASSFPQAQETQYF. Here the CDR3 DNA reads TGTGCCAGCAGCTTCCCCCAAGCCCAAGAGACCCAGTACTTC. The genes are TRBV5-4 and TRBJ2-5; no reliable D call. The CDR3 extends over 14 amino acids. Trimming pared 2 bases from V and 1 base from J, leaving 9 bases between. Germline V gene data show CDR1 as SGHNT and CDR2 as YYREEE (reference sequence).

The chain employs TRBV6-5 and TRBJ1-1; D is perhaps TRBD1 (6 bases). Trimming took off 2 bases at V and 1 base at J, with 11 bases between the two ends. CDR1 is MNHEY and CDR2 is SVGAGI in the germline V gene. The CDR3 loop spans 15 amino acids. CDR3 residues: CASSYPGTKNTEAFF. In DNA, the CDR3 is TGTGCCAGCAGTTACCCCGGGACAAAGAACACTGAAGCTTTCTTT.

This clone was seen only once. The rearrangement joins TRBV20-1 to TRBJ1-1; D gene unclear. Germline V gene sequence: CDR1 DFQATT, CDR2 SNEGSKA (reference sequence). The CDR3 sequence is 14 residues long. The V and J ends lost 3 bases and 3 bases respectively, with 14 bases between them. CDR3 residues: CSASRPGGHTEAFF. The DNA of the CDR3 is TGCAGTGCTAGTCGTCCGGGAGGGCACACTGAAGCTTTCTTT.

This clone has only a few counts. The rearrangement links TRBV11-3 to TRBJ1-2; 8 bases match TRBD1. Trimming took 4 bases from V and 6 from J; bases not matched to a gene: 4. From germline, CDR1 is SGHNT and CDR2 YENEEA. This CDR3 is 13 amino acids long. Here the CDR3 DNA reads TGTGCCAGCAGCTCTTCAGGGGGCCATGGCTACACCTTC. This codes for CASSSSGGHGYTF.

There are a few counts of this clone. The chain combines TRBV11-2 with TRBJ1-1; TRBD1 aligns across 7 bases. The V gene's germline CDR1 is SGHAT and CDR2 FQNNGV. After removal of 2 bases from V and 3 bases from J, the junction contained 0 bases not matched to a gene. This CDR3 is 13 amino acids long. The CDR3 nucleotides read TGTGCCAGCAGCTTAAGGGGGCACACTGAAGCTTTCTTT. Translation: CASSLRGHTEAFF. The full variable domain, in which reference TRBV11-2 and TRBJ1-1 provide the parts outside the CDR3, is EAGVAQSPRYKIIEKRQSVAFWCNPISGHATLYWYQQILGQGPKLLIQFQNNGVVDDSQLPKDRFSAERLKGVDSTLKIQPAKLEDSAVYLCASSLRGHTEAFFGQGTRLTVV.

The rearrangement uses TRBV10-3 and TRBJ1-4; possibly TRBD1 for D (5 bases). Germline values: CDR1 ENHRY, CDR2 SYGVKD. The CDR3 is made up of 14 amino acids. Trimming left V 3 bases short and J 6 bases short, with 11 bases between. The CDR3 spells CAISDGVGHEKLFF. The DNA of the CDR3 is TGTGCCATCAGTGATGGGGTGGGGCATGAAAAACTGTTTTTT.

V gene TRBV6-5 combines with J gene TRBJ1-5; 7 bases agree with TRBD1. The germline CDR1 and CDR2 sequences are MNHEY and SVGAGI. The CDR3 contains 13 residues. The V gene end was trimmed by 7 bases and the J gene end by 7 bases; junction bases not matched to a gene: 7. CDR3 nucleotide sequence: TGTGCCAGCATGTACAGGGGAAACCAGCCCCAGCATTTT. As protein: CASMYRGNQPQHF.

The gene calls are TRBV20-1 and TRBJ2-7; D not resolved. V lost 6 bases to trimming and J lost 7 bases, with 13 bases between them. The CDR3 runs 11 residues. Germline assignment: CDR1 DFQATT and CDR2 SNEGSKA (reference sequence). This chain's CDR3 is CSAIHSREQYF. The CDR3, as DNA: TGCAGTGCCATACACTCTAGGGAGCAGTACTTC.

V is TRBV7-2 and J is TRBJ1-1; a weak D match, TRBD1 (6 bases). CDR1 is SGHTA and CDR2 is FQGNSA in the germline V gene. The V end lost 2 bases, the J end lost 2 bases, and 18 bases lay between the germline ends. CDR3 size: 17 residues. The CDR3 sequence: CASSLKFIGGLNTEAFF. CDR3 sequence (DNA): TGTGCCAGCAGCTTAAAGTTCATCGGGGGCTTAAACACTGAAGCTTTCTTT.